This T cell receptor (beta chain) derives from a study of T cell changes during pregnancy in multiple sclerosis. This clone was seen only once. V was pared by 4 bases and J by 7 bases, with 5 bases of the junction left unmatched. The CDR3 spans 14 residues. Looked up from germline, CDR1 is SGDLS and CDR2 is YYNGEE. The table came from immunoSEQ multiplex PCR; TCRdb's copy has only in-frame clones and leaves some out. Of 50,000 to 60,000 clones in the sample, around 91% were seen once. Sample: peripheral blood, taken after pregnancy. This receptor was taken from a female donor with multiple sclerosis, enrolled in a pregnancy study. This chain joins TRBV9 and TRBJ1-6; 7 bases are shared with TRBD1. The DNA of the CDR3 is TGTGCCAGCAGCAGGGGACAGCTCAATTCACCCCTCCACTTT. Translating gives CASSRGQLNSPLHF.